This TCR beta chain was captured by sequencing in a study of blood T cell repertoires in COVID-19. Study context: The origin of the acute and convalescent COVID-19 samples was the United States, Italy and Spain. Nucleic acid was either cDNA or gDNA, and it came from T cells, B-cell-depleted T cells, or PBMCs.

V shed 4 bases, J shed 8 bases, and the junction held 11 bases outside the gene matches. The CDR3 consists of 14 residues. Germline CDR1 and CDR2: MNHEY and SVGAGI. Original processing notes: Reference gene primer amplification gave estimated nucleated cell counts. Sequenced by immunoSEQ multiplex PCR; TCRdb stores in-frame clones only, minus some. Clone size and the V and J calls come from that table; the DNA yielded D and trimming. The table lists roughly 26,000 clones, approximately 81% of them singletons. V is TRBV6-5 and J is TRBJ2-7; 7 bases are shared with TRBD1. The sequence was collected from a human donor in a cohort sampled during active COVID-19. The specimen sequenced was peripheral blood. The CDR3 region is CASSSEGARLKQYF. The CDR3 bases are TGTGCCAGCAGTTCTGAGGGGGCGAGGTTGAAGCAGTACTTC.